Each of the 30 T cell receptor beta chains below was sequenced from the same sample in a study of blood T cells in healthy people across ages. The authors ran a second PCR of about 6 to 12 cycles using a sample-barcoded 5' primer and a J-beta primer mix. A single record per CDR3 protein comes from TCRdb applying MiXCR to the 5' RACE reads. The data hold 1.5 million to 2 million distinct CDR3 sequences, with approximately 39% observed a single time. The sample consisted of blood. The receptors were gathered from a human donor in good health.

In its sample, this clonotype was seen many times. The V gene is TRBV29-1, the J gene TRBJ1-1; tentatively, D is TRBD1 (5 bases). This CDR3 contains 13 residues. From germline, CDR1 is SQVTM and CDR2 ANQGSEA. Trimming cost V 3 bases and J 1 base, with 9 bases left between them. This CDR3 reads CSVESQGNTEAFF. The CDR3 DNA reads TGCAGCGTTGAGTCCCAGGGGAACACTGAAGCTTTCTTT. Full variable domain (rest looked up from reference TRBV29-1 and TRBJ1-1): SAVISQKPSRDICQRGTSLTIQCQVDSQVTMMFWYRQQPGQSLTLIATANQGSEATYESGFVIDKFPISRPNLTFSTLTVSNMSPEDSSIYLCSVESQGNTEAFFGQGTRLTVV.

This clonotype was found a few times. The chain joins TRBV4-2 to TRBJ1-2; D possibly corresponds to TRBD1 (5 bases). CDR3 length: 16 amino acids. Looked up from germline, CDR1 is LGHNA and CDR2 is YNFKEQ. The V gene lost 0 bases and the J gene lost 4 bases, with 15 bases spanning the gap. This chain's CDR3 is CASSQDPRGRTYGYTF. The CDR3 region has the DNA TGTGCCAGCAGCCAAGACCCACGGGGGAGGACCTATGGCTACACCTTC.

The chain combines TRBV7-9 with TRBJ2-1; 8 bases fit TRBD2. This CDR3 contains 16 residues. Trimming removed 5 bases from V and 8 bases from J; junction bases left unmatched: 14. The V gene's germline CDR1 is SEHNR and CDR2 FQNEAQ (reference sequence). CDR3 DNA sequence: TGTGCCAGCAGCCTAGAAAGGACTAGCAGCATCGATGAGCAGTTCTTC. This codes for CASSLERTSSIDEQFF.

This clonotype was found a few times. The genes are TRBV9 and TRBJ2-7; TRBD1 might be the D (6 bases). Germline values: CDR1 SGDLS, CDR2 YYNGEE. The germline V and J ends were trimmed by 2 bases and 3 bases, with 9 bases remaining between them. There are 13 residues in the CDR3. The CDR3 nucleotides are TGTGCCAGCAGCGTCAGGGACAACTACGAGCAGTACTTC. This encodes CASSVRDNYEQYF.

This clonotype has only a few counts. Germline and junction disagree at one end, which may indicate a read error. The rearrangement uses TRBV6-4 and TRBJ2-1, with D maybe TRBD2 (7 bases). CDR1 MRHNA and CDR2 SNTAGT come from the germline V gene. This CDR3 is 15 amino acids long. The CDR3 nucleotides read TGTACCAGCAGTGACTCCCGGAGGGGGGGCAGTGAGCAGTTCTTC. Translation: CTSSDSRRGGSEQFF.

In its sample, this clonotype was seen a few times. The rearrangement joins TRBV4-1 to TRBJ2-5; 7 bases are shared with TRBD2. The CDR3 consists of 14 residues. CDR1 and CDR2 (germline): MGHRA, YSYEKL. Trimming at V came to 0 bases and at J to 4 bases, leaving 2 bases not matched to a gene. The chain's CDR3 is CASSQEGGPETQYF. Written as DNA, the CDR3 is TGCGCCAGCAGCCAAGAGGGAGGGCCAGAGACCCAGTACTTC.

The chain couples TRBV4-2 to TRBJ2-3; D remains ambiguous. The CDR3 covers 17 residues. Trimming shortened V by 1 base and J by 1 base, and 15 bases separated the two germline ends. From germline, CDR1 is LGHNA and CDR2 YNFKEQ. CDR3 amino acids: CASSQVTARRGTDTQYF. The CDR3 coding sequence is TGTGCCAGCAGCCAAGTGACCGCGCGTCGAGGCACAGATACGCAGTATTTT.

For this clonotype: The junction differs from germline at one of its ends, possibly a read error. The rearrangement links TRBV5-1 to TRBJ2-3; 9 nucleotides match TRBD1. The CDR3 sequence is 15 residues long. CDR1 is SGHRS and CDR2 is YFSETQ in the germline V gene. The CDR3 sequence is CAGSSEGQGLDTQYF. The CDR3 coding sequence is TGCGCCGGCAGCTCGGAGGGACAGGGCTTAGATACGCAGTATTTT.

The CDR3 sequence is CASSFFGQITDTQYF. The CDR3 nucleotides read TGTGCCAGCAGTTTTTTCGGGCAGATCACAGATACGCAGTATTTT. This chain connects TRBV27 to TRBJ2-3; D unresolved. Germline V gene data show CDR1 as MNHEY and CDR2 as SMNVEV (reference sequence). Trimming removed 3 bases from V and 2 bases from J, with 12 bases in between. The CDR3 is made up of 15 amino acids.

This chain connects TRBV29-1 to TRBJ1-2; D gene uncertain. Germline values: CDR1 SQVTM, CDR2 ANQGSEA. With 0 bases removed from V and 1 base from J, the gap between germline ends came to 9 bases. CDR3 length: 14 residues. The CDR3 here is CSVEDLLDNYGYTF. The CDR3 DNA follows: TGCAGCGTTGAAGATCTCTTGGATAACTATGGCTACACCTTC. The variable domain in full, with the rest retrieved from reference TRBV29-1 and TRBJ1-2, is SAVISQKPSRDICQRGTSLTIQCQVDSQVTMMFWYRQQPGQSLTLIATANQGSEATYESGFVIDKFPISRPNLTFSTLTVSNMSPEDSSIYLCSVEDLLDNYGYTFGSGTRLTVV.

This clonotype was picked up a small number of times. The chain combines TRBV9 with TRBJ2-1; D unresolved. The germline CDR1 and CDR2 sequences are SGDLS and YYNGEE. V gave up 0 bases and J gave up 2 bases, with 12 bases separating them. The CDR3 sequence is 16 residues long. The DNA of the CDR3 is TGTGCCAGCAGCGTAGGTCCCCCGGGCCCCTACAATGAGCAGTTCTTC. This codes for CASSVGPPGPYNEQFF. Looking up the rest from reference TRBV9 and TRBJ2-1 gives the full variable domain: DSGVTQTPKHLITATGQRVTLRCSPRSGDLSVYWYQQSLDQGLQFLIQYYNGEERAKGNILERFSAQQFPDLHSELNLSSLELGDSALYFCASSVGPPGPYNEQFFGPGTRLTVL.

This clonotype was seen repeatedly, ten times or more. J is TRBJ2-5 and V is TRBV4-1, with a possible D match to TRBD1 (6 bases). Matching the DNA end better, TRBJ2-7 makes the J call doubtful. Germline CDR1 reads MGHRA; CDR2 reads YSYEKL. CDR3 length: 15 residues. The CDR3 protein is CASSLLQGKTREQYF. The DNA of the CDR3 is TGCGCCAGCAGCCTTCTCCAGGGGAAGACACGCGAGCAGTACTTC.

The sample holds a few counts of this clonotype. V is TRBV20-1 and J is TRBJ2-4; D ambiguous. CDR3 length equals 14 residues. V dropped 3 bases and J dropped 0 bases, with 9 bases sitting between them. CDR1 is DFQATT and CDR2 is SNEGSKA in the germline V gene (reference sequence). For the CDR3, the DNA is TGCAGTGCTAGGGAGCCGCTAGCCAAAAACATTCAGTACTTC. Its translation: CSAREPLAKNIQYF.

This clonotype was counted a single time. This rearrangement joins TRBV12-3 or TRBV12-4 to TRBJ2-7; tentatively, D is TRBD1 or TRBD2 (5 bases each). V was shortened by 3 bases and J by 1 base, with 13 bases between the two germline ends. CDR3 length equals 15 residues. CDR3 DNA sequence: TGTGCCAGCAGTTTTCGAGGGGCTGGGTCCTACGAGCAGTACTTC. Translating it yields CASSFRGAGSYEQYF.

This clonotype was observed a handful of times. The V call is TRBV2, the J call TRBJ2-7, with 7 bases aligning to TRBD1. The junction had 5 bases not matched to a gene; V was cut back by 5 bases and J by 1 base. Germline V gene lookup returns CDR1 SNHLY and CDR2 FYNNEI. The CDR3 loop spans 14 amino acids. The CDR3 sequence is CASSTGVPSYEQYF. CDR3 coding DNA: TGTGCCAGCAGTACAGGGGTCCCGTCCTACGAGCAGTACTTC.

V usage is TRBV10-3 and J usage is TRBJ2-1, with D hard to call. CDR1 ENHRY and CDR2 SYGVKD come from the germline V gene. The CDR3 totals 12 residues. Trimming left V 6 bases short and J 6 bases short, with 9 bases between. The CDR3 sequence is CAISQEANEQFF. CDR3 DNA: TGTGCCATCAGCCAAGAGGCCAATGAGCAGTTCTTC.

In its sample, this clonotype was seen once. A single base separates this from a much larger clone, so it may be a read error. The J gene is TRBJ2-5, the V gene TRBV6-5; D is ambiguous. This CDR3 spans 15 amino acids. Germline V CDR1 and CDR2: MNHEY, SVGAGI. The ends were cut back, 4 bases at V and 11 bases at J, with 23 bases in the middle. Here the CDR3 reads CASSSTNQLYYGQYF. DNA of the CDR3: TGTGCCAGCAGTTCCACAAATCAGCTCTACTACGGGCAGTACTTC.

The chain is built from TRBV6-6 and TRBJ1-2; no reliable D call. V shed 2 bases and J shed 3 bases, with 10 bases lying between them. This CDR3 has 14 residues. From germline, CDR1 is MNHNY and CDR2 SVGAGI (reference sequence). The CDR3 DNA sequence: TGTGCCAGCAGTTACGTTCCGGCAGACTATGGCTACACCTTC. Amino acid sequence: CASSYVPADYGYTF.

This clonotype was found a few times. This chain links TRBV9 with TRBJ2-3, with no clear D. The germline V gene has CDR1 SGDLS and CDR2 YYNGEE. Trimming shortened V by 4 bases and J by 1 base, and 13 bases separated the two germline ends. There are 15 residues in the CDR3. The chain's CDR3 is CASSPVGPGTDTQYF. For the CDR3, the DNA is TGTGCCAGCAGCCCAGTAGGGCCTGGCACAGATACGCAGTATTTT.

The chain carries TRBV9 and TRBJ1-2; D perhaps matches TRBD1 (5 bases). The CDR3 has 14 residues. CDR1 and CDR2 from the germline V gene are SGDLS and YYNGEE. The V and J ends lost 4 bases and 4 bases respectively, with 14 bases between them. CDR3 in amino acids: CASSTSGRRYGYTF. In DNA form, the CDR3 reads TGTGCCAGCAGCACTTCAGGGCGGCGCTATGGCTACACCTTC.

The gene calls are TRBV5-5 and TRBJ2-7; the D call may be TRBD1 or TRBD2 (6 bases each). The last part of the DNA fits TRBJ2-5 better; the J call may be wrong. This CDR3 is 15 amino acids long. The V gene's germline CDR1 is SGHKS and CDR2 YYEKEE (reference sequence). The CDR3 DNA follows: TGTGCCAGCAGCTTATGGGGGGCAGAACAAGAGACCCAGTACTTC. The encoded protein is CASSLWGAEQETQYF.

This clonotype was recorded a few times. The V and J genes are TRBV5-1 and TRBJ1-2, with D maybe TRBD1 (6 bases). The CDR3 is 13 amino acids. Germline V gene sequence: CDR1 SGHRS, CDR2 YFSETQ. V was cut by 0 bases and J by 8 bases, with 11 bases left in between. In nucleotides, the CDR3 is TGCGCCAGCAGCTTGGAGTTGGGGGCCGGCTACACCTTC. Translated: CASSLELGAGYTF.

The V call is TRBV19, the J call TRBJ2-7; D is possibly TRBD1 (5 bases). CDR3 length: 17 amino acids. The ends were cut back, 4 bases at V and 1 base at J, with 20 bases in the middle. Looked up from germline, CDR1 is LNHDA and CDR2 is SQIVND (reference sequence). The CDR3 DNA sequence: TGTGCCAGTAGTAGCACACCCCAGGGATTCCTATCCTACGAGCAGTACTTC. It encodes CASSSTPQGFLSYEQYF.

This clonotype was seen a handful of times. V gene TRBV6-2 or TRBV6-3 combines with J gene TRBJ2-3; 7 nucleotides line up with TRBD1. Germline lookup yields CDR1 MNHEY and CDR2 SVGEGT. This CDR3 is 13 amino acids long. The ends lost 6 bases at V and 9 bases at J; junction bases unmatched: 9. CDR3 DNA: TGTGCCAGCAGCCCGGAACTCAGGGGGACGCAGTATTTT. This sequence encodes CASSPELRGTQYF.

The gene calls are TRBV12-3 or TRBV12-4 and TRBJ2-4; D is unclear. The CDR3 has 13 amino acids. V gave up 6 bases and J gave up 9 bases, with 15 bases separating them. CDR3 loop: CASRDPDKVIQYF. CDR3 nucleotides: TGTGCCAGCAGAGACCCAGACAAGGTCATTCAGTACTTC.

As regards this clonotype: As the CDR3 is not closed by the conserved phenylalanine or tryptophan, this likely results from a read error. The rearrangement uses TRBV11-3 and TRBJ1-1; no reliable D call. V gave up 5 bases and J gave up 3 bases, with 13 bases separating them. This CDR3 is 14 amino acids long. The germline V gene has CDR1 SGHNT and CDR2 YENEEA. CDR3 amino acids: CASSRGGADTEAFL. Written as DNA, the CDR3 is TGTGCCAGCAGCCGAGGCGGTGCGGACACTGAAGCTTTCTTG.

This clonotype occurred a few times. The chain uses TRBV18 and TRBJ1-1; a weak D match, TRBD1 (6 bases). Germline CDR1 KGHSH, CDR2 LQKENI. Trimming left V 0 bases short and J 1 base short, with 9 bases between. The CDR3 is 15 amino acids. The CDR3 sequence is CASSPPGQTNTEAFF. As DNA, the CDR3 is TGTGCCAGCTCACCACCGGGACAAACGAACACTGAAGCTTTCTTT.

The chain has TRBV12-3 or TRBV12-4 and TRBJ1-5; D unresolved. The CDR3 sequence is 14 residues long. V gave up 2 bases and J gave up 3 bases, with 8 bases separating them. CDR3 in amino acids: CASSLMGNNQPQHF. CDR3 DNA: TGTGCCAGCAGTTTAATGGGGAACAATCAGCCCCAGCATTTT.

The chain carries TRBV14 and TRBJ1-5; 7 bases align to TRBD1. Per germline, CDR1 SGHDN and CDR2 FVKESK. The CDR3 is 16 residues long. The V gene end was trimmed by 6 bases and the J gene end by 4 bases; junction bases not matched to a gene: 12. The CDR3 DNA follows: TGTGCCAGCAGGAGGGACAGCGTAATAGGTAATCAGCCCCAGCATTTT. Protein product: CASRRDSVIGNQPQHF.

This chain links TRBV5-1 with TRBJ2-3; D gene unclear. Looked up from germline, CDR1 is SGHRS and CDR2 is YFSETQ. The CDR3 is 16 residues long. V was cut by 0 bases and J by 4 bases, with 15 bases left in between. The CDR3 DNA is TGCGCCAGCAGCTTGGCCGGAGTTGGAATTCCAGATACGCAGTATTTT. It specifies CASSLAGVGIPDTQYF.